The sequence of this T cell receptor (beta chain) was determined in a study of glioma-infiltrating T cells. Looking at the study overall: Glioma patients had dexamethasone for six or fewer days before surgery.

Using RNA template, CDR3s of TCR alpha and beta were amplified with iRepertoire arm-PCR. For one-step reverse transcription and amplification, roughly 85-450 ng of tissue mRNA or PBMC total RNA was used. Each CDR3 protein is one row after TCRdb ran MiXCR on the multiplex PCR reads. The sample holds fewer than 500,000 distinct CDR3 sequences, around 45% seen once. This clonotype was seen a few times. Its target is not known. Study results and limitations: Patients with low tissue-blood divergence carried a signature set of shared blood CDR3 motifs. Above-expected tissue-blood divergence occurred in all gliomas, most in low-grade ones.

V lost 5 bases and J lost 5; bases outside the gene matches: 5. This CDR3 is built from 14 residues. Germline assignment: CDR1 SEHNR and CDR2 FQNEAQ (reference sequence). Sequencing was performed on glioma tissue, nonneoplastic brain tissue, or PBMCs (not recorded which). This sequence was found in a human donor with low-grade glioma or glioblastoma, undergoing nonglioma brain surgery, or in good health (not recorded which). The chain combines TRBV7-9 with TRBJ1-1, with 10 positions matching TRBD1. DNA for the CDR3: TGTGCCAGCAGCGACAGGGGGCAGGTGACTGAAGCTTTCTTT. Its translation is CASSDRGQVTEAFF.